The present TCR beta chain was sequenced within a study of blood T cell repertoires in COVID-19. Here immunoSEQ multiplex PCR was the method, and the copy in TCRdb shows in-frame clones only, minus some. The sample has under 200,000 clones; around 90% are singletons. V was clipped by 1 base and J by 1 base; unmatched bases: 2. This CDR3 is 15 amino acids long. CDR1 and CDR2 from the germline V gene are LGHDT and YNNKEL (reference sequence). This sequence was found in a man aged 45-65 years who had recovered from COVID-19. This chain uses TRBV3-1 (or the pseudogene TRBV3-2) with TRBJ1-1; 8 nucleotides line up with TRBD1. Sequencing was done on a sample of peripheral blood. The CDR3 region has the DNA TGTGCCAGCAGCCAAGTGGGACAGGCGAACACTGAAGCTTTCTTT. It is translated as CASSQVGQANTEAFF.